This section outlines one T cell receptor (beta chain) sequence together with its context. This specimen belongs to a study of T-cell reconstitution after alpha-beta-depleted transplantation in children. A TCRbeta library incorporating unique molecular identifiers was prepared. TCRdb fed the PCR reads into MiXCR, producing one record per CDR3 protein. The profile shows 490,000 or so distinct CDR3 sequences, about 12% of them singletons. CDR1 is SGHTA and CDR2 is FQGNSA in the germline V gene. Trimming left V 0 bases short and J 3 bases short, with 16 bases between. The CDR3 totals 17 residues. The sample was PBMCs from the stem cell graft donor, taken from the stem cell graft. The TCR sequence derives from a human donor who donated a stem cell graft to a child with combined immunodeficiency. The chain couples TRBV7-2 to TRBJ2-3; TRBD2 is a possible D gene (7 bases). CDR3 nucleotide sequence: TGTGCCAGCAGCTTAGCTCGGGGAGGGGGTGGAACAGATACGCAGTATTTT. Translating gives CASSLARGGGGTDTQYF.